The following is a T cell receptor beta chain sequence with its context. Its ends do not fully match the called genes, so a read error is possible. TCRdb used MiXCR to call clones anew from the PCR reads. The table records roughly 35,000 clones, around 17% of them present only once. This CDR3 is 14 amino acids long. Per germline, CDR1 KGHSH and CDR2 LQKENI. This sample was included in a study of metastatic and nonmetastatic thyroid tumors. None of the patients had undergone any treatment ahead of thyroid surgery. Sample: blood. This clonotype originated in a female donor with papillary thyroid cancer or a benign thyroid nodule (not recorded which). Some clones in this sample may be carry-over from other donors' samples. The V gene is TRBV18, the J gene TRBJ1-5; D possibly corresponds to TRBD1 (6 bases). As DNA, the CDR3 is TGTGCCAGCTCACGACAGGCGAACATTCAGCGCCAGCATTTT. Residues: CASSRQANIQRQHF.